This is a list of T cell receptor beta chains from one sample in a study of shared T cell receptors in the human thymus. Produced via immunoSEQ multiplex PCR; TCRdb's table is partial and in-frame only. The sample holds 640,000 or so clones, 87% seen once. The same data also went into a second study, on human thymus T cells.

Sequenced input: thymocytes. These receptors came from a boy under three years old with a congenital heart defect. Each CDR3 is given with its conserved first and last residue. A D gene is named only where the DNA matches it firmly. For some rows the clone size is stated as once, few or many, or as a class when expanded; others skip it.

abundance,j_gene,d_gene,v_gene,CDR3nt,CDR3aa
.,TRBJ1-2,.,TRBV5-1,TGCGCCAGCAGCTTGAGGGGAGACAGGTCCGACTATGGCTACACCTTC,CASSLRGDRSDYGYTF
.,TRBJ1-3,.,TRBV29-1,TGCAGCGTTGACCCTTTGTCGCCCAGGCCTGGAAACACCATATATTTT,CSVDPLSPRPGNTIYF
.,TRBJ2-1,TRBD2,TRBV28,TGTGCCAGCAGTTTATCTAGCGGGTCCTACAATGAGCAGTTCTTC,CASSLSSGSYNEQFF
.,TRBJ1-5,TRBD1,TRBV5-8,TGTGCCAGCAGCGACTCCAGACAGGGAGCCCCCAATCAGCCCCAGCATTTT,CASSDSRQGAPNQPQHF
.,TRBJ2-7,TRBD1,TRBV25-1,TGTGCCAGCAATCCTCTAGGGCAGGGGGTATACGAGCAGTACTTC,CASNPLGQGVYEQYF
.,TRBJ2-3,TRBD2,TRBV27,TGTGCCAGCAGTTCCACCGGGACTAGCGGGAGGGTTACGCAGTATTTT,CASSSTGTSGRVTQYF
.,TRBJ1-5,.,TRBV7-2,TGTGCCAGCAGGGAGAGGGAGGACGGCAATCAGCCCCAGCATTTT,CASREREDGNQPQHF
.,TRBJ2-3,.,TRBV5-5,TGTGCCAGCAGCTTGCGTGGGCTCGGCACAGATACGCAGTATTTT,CASSLRGLGTDTQYF
.,TRBJ1-4,.,TRBV18,TGTGCCAGCTCACCCGCACAGTTTGGGACACCTAATGAAAAACTGTTTTTT,CASSPAQFGTPNEKLFF
.,TRBJ2-2,.,TRBV30,TGTGCCTGGAGTGTACGTAGACGACAGAAAAACACCGGGGAGCTGTTTTTT,CAWSVRRRQKNTGELFF
few,TRBJ2-1,TRBD2,TRBV5-6,TGTGCCAGCAGCTTTATACTGCTCGCGGGAGCAATTGAGCAGTTCTTC,CASSFILLAGAIEQFF
.,TRBJ2-5,TRBD2,TRBV14,TGTGCCAGCAGCCAAGATGAGTCTAGCGGGAGCCCAGTCACTCAAGAGACCCAGTACTTC,CASSQDESSGSPVTQETQYF
once,TRBJ2-7,.,TRBV11-2,TGTGCCAGCAGGGCCATTCATTTACCCTTTTACGAGCAGTACTTC,CASRAIHLPFYEQYF
once,TRBJ2-1,.,TRBV30,TGTGCCTGGCCCAACAATGAGCAGTTCTTC,CAWPNNEQFF
.,TRBJ1-1,.,TRBV14,TGTGCCAGCAGGGTCACCGGGAACACTGAAGCTTTCTTT,CASRVTGNTEAFF
.,TRBJ2-1,TRBD2,TRBV29-1,TGCAGCGTTGGGGACGCGACTAGCGGGGCCTACAATGAGCAGTTCTTC,CSVGDATSGAYNEQFF
once,TRBJ2-7,TRBD2,TRBV27,TGTGCCAGCAGTAGTGGCGCACACGGGGGGTTCACTTACGAGCAGTACTTC,CASSSGAHGGFTYEQYF
once,TRBJ2-1,.,TRBV28,TGTGCCAGCAGGCCGGGACACTCATACAATGAGCAGTTCTTC,CASRPGHSYNEQFF
.,TRBJ1-2,TRBD1,TRBV5-1,TGCGCCAGCAGCTTGGACGGGACAGGGGGACACTATGGCTACACCTTC,CASSLDGTGGHYGYTF
.,TRBJ2-3,TRBD2,TRBV28,TGTGCCACGGCCGGGACTAGGCCCCCTAGAACAGATACGCAGTATTTT,CATAGTRPPRTDTQYF
.,TRBJ1-1,.,TRBV12-5,TGTGCTAGTTTTCAGGAGGGGTCGGGGACTGAAGCTTTCTTT,CASFQEGSGTEAFF
.,TRBJ1-1,TRBD1,TRBV7-6,TGTGCCAGCAGCCCCTGGGACAGTTCTTACACTGAAGCTTTCTTT,CASSPWDSSYTEAFF
.,TRBJ1-2,.,TRBV4-1,TGCGCCAGCAGCCAAGAGGGTCTGGGGACATCCTATGGCTACACCTTC,CASSQEGLGTSYGYTF
.,TRBJ1-6,.,TRBV12-2,TGTGCAAGTCGCTTAGTCCAAGGACCGGGCCGCGGGAATTCCCCCCTCCACTTT,CASRLVQGPGRGNSPLHF
.,TRBJ1-1,TRBD1,TRBV28,TGTGCCAGCAGTTTCCGGGACAGGGACACTGAAGCTTTCTTT,CASSFRDRDTEAFF
.,TRBJ1-1,.,TRBV27,TGTGCCAGCAGTTGGGGAGGGGGACACCCAACCACTGAAGCTTTCTTT,CASSWGGGHPTTEAFF
.,TRBJ2-3,.,TRBV7-9,TGTGCCAGCAGCTTTGTTCGGCGGACAATACCAGATACGCAGTATTTT,CASSFVRRTIPDTQYF
.,TRBJ1-5,.,TRBV5-5,TGTGCCAGCAGCTTGAAAGGGGCACAGCCCCAGCATTTT,CASSLKGAQPQHF
.,TRBJ2-1,TRBD1,TRBV9,TGTGCCAGCAGCGTAGGACAGGGGAGGTGTGAGCAGTTCTTC,CASSVGQGRCEQFF
.,TRBJ1-5,.,TRBV6-1,TGTGCCAGCAGTGAAGGAAGAGATCAGCCCCAGCATTTT,CASSEGRDQPQHF
once,TRBJ1-2,TRBD1,TRBV9,TGTGCCAGCAGCGACCGGGACAGAACCTACACCTTC,CASSDRDRTYTF
.,TRBJ2-5,.,TRBV28,TGTGCCAGCACCCATAGATGGGCAGGCGGGAAGACCCAGTACTTC,CASTHRWAGGKTQYF
.,TRBJ2-7,TRBD1,TRBV5-1,TGCGCCAGCAGTCCCCCGGGACAGACGTCCTACGAGCAGTACTTC,CASSPPGQTSYEQYF
.,TRBJ1-4,TRBD1,TRBV29-1,TGCAGCGTGACAGGGGGCTTTGAAAAACTGTTTTTT,CSVTGGFEKLFF
.,TRBJ2-6,.,TRBV4-3,TGCGCCAGCAGCCAAGACAGGACAGGAATGGAGCGGGAGTTGTACGGGGCCAACGTCCTGACTTTC,CASSQDRTGMERELYGANVLTF
.,TRBJ1-2,.,TRBV15,TGTGCCACCAGCAGAGTGGAAGACAGATTCGGCTATGGCTACACCTTC,CATSRVEDRFGYGYTF
.,TRBJ2-1,TRBD1,TRBV12-5,TGTGCTAGTGGTTTGATTCCAGGGGGCCCGCAGTTCTTC,CASGLIPGGPQFF
.,TRBJ2-5,TRBD2,TRBV5-6,TGTGCCAGCAGCTTGGTGGGGGTAGCGGGAGAGGCTGGTCAAGAGACCCAGTACTTC,CASSLVGVAGEAGQETQYF
.,TRBJ2-2,TRBD2,TRBV2,TGTGCCAGCAGTGGGCCCGGTCGGCGGGGGGGAGACACCGGGGAGCTGTTTTTT,CASSGPGRRGGDTGELFF
.,TRBJ2-1,TRBD2,TRBV4-3,TGCGCCAGCAGCCAACTACTAGCGGGGGGAGATGAGCAGTTCTTC,CASSQLLAGGDEQFF
.,TRBJ2-7,TRBD2,TRBV30,TGTGCCTGGAGTGTCGGGGGGGTCTATACCTACGAGCAGTACTTC,CAWSVGGVYTYEQYF
few,TRBJ1-1,TRBD1,TRBV5-6,TGTGCCAGCAGACCTCACGACAGGGCTTACACTGAAGCTTTCTTT,CASRPHDRAYTEAFF
few,TRBJ2-1,.,TRBV19,TGTGCCAGTTTGGGGGGGCATGAGCAGTTCTTC,CASLGGHEQFF